Listed below are T cell receptor beta chains from one sample, sequenced in a study of cytomegalovirus exposure and HLA in healthy donors. Measured with immunoSEQ multiplex PCR; TCRdb has only the in-frame clones, and not every one. This table holds just over 150,000 clones, around 76% found once. What was sequenced was PBMCs. These TCRs come from a female donor in good health and CMV-seronegative. Both conserved end residues are trimmed from each CDR3.

V: TRBV9
J: TRBJ1-1
CDR3: ASSVGGGGGMNTEAF

V: TRBV4-2
J: TRBJ2-7
CDR3: ASSFTGGGEQY

V: TRBV7-2
J: TRBJ2-5
CDR3: ASSLARRGPQETQY

V: TRBV9
J: TRBJ1-4
CDR3: ASSTRTGTNEKLF

V: TRBV19
J: TRBJ2-1
CDR3: ASSIEQGIFRNEQF

V: TRBV27
J: TRBJ2-1
CDR3: ASSLLRWDRGENEQF

V: TRBV7-3
J: TRBJ2-1
CDR3: ASSIDRGLYNEQF

V: TRBV18
J: TRBJ1-3
CDR3: ASSDRETQRNTIY

V: TRBV18
J: TRBJ2-7
CDR3: ASSPHGGGEYEQY

V: TRBV29-1
J: TRBJ2-1
CDR3: SVEGRGTGTGDSYNEQF

V: TRBV6-4
J: TRBJ2-3
CDR3: ASSDSTSGGDTQY

V: TRBV5-1
J: TRBJ2-1
CDR3: ASSLEGGRDEQF

V: TRBV5-4
J: TRBJ1-1
CDR3: ASSSDRMDAEAF

V: TRBV5-1
J: TRBJ1-1
CDR3: ASSFDGRDTEAF

V: TRBV7-9
J: TRBJ1-5
CDR3: ASSLVGGQPQH

V: TRBV18
J: TRBJ2-1
CDR3: ASSGTSGRGGQF

V: TRBV30
J: TRBJ1-2
CDR3: AWSVSGIYGYT

V: TRBV7-9
J: TRBJ1-3
CDR3: ASSLSPDLNGNTIY

V: TRBV4-1
J: TRBJ2-1
CDR3: ASSHLTGGYNEQF

V: TRBV10-3
J: TRBJ1-2
CDR3: AISDRGQVRGYT

V: TRBV4-1
J: TRBJ2-3
CDR3: ASSQEATSGKVDTQY

V: TRBV5-6
J: TRBJ1-1
CDR3: ASSLGAGLEAF

V: TRBV19
J: TRBJ2-5
CDR3: ASTGQGRETQY

V: TRBV6-6
J: TRBJ2-2
CDR3: ASRPDRNTGELF

V: TRBV2
J: TRBJ2-7
CDR3: ASSTGLAGVAEQY

V: TRBV6-6
J: TRBJ1-1
CDR3: ASRLLEGNTEAF

V: TRBV28
J: TRBJ2-7
CDR3: ASSLFGSTPYEQY

V: TRBV6-4
J: TRBJ2-3
CDR3: ASSDSGGATDTQY

V: TRBV11-2
J: TRBJ2-3
CDR3: ASSSDRGTQY

V: TRBV30
J: TRBJ2-6
CDR3: AWSAGVQGALSGANVLT

V: TRBV5-1
J: TRBJ1-4
CDR3: ASSLQEGEKLF

V: TRBV5-6
J: TRBJ2-2
CDR3: ASSFAQTGVPLLF

V: TRBV15
J: TRBJ2-7
CDR3: ATSRGTGSSYEQY

V: TRBV2
J: TRBJ1-5
CDR3: ASSSDGQGQPQH

V: TRBV18
J: TRBJ2-1
CDR3: ASSWTSGDNEQF

V: TRBV25-1
J: TRBJ2-5
CDR3: ASSVTGKETQY

V: TRBV5-1
J: TRBJ1-1
CDR3: ASSRIPAGNTEAF

V: TRBV2
J: TRBJ1-1
CDR3: ASRLTWGAPSGTEAF

V: TRBV30
J: TRBJ1-1
CDR3: AWSADSGRDEAF

V: TRBV4-1
J: TRBJ2-3
CDR3: ASSYRTGGMDTQY

V: TRBV30
J: TRBJ1-4
CDR3: AWRPGALNEKLF

V: TRBV18
J: TRBJ2-1
CDR3: ASSPGTAYNEQF

V: TRBV7-2
J: TRBJ2-3
CDR3: ASSLEKRLTQY

V: TRBV11-3
J: TRBJ2-5
CDR3: ASSSGTALETQY

V: TRBV7-3
J: TRBJ2-1
CDR3: ASSLVLAGEDEQF